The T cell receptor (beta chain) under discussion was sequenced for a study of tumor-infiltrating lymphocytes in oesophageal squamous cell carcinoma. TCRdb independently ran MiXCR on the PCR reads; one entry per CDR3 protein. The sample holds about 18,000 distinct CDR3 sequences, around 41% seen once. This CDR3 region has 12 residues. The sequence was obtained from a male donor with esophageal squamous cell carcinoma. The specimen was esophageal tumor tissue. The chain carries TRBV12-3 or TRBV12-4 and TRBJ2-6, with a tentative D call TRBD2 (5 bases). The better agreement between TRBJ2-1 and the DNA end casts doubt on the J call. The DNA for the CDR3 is TGTGCCAGCAGTTTAGGAGGGATCGAGCAGTTCTTC. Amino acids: CASSLGGIEQFF.